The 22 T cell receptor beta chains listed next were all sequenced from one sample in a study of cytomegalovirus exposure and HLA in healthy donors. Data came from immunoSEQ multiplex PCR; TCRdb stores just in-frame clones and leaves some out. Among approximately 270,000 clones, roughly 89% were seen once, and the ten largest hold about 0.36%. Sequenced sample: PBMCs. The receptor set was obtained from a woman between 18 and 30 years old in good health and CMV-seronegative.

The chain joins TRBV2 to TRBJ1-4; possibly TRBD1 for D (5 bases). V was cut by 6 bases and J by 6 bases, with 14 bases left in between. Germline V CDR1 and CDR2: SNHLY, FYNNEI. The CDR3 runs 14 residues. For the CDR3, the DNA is TGTGCCAGCAGGGAGACAGTCCGGCATGAAAAACTGTTTTTT. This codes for CASRETVRHEKLFF.

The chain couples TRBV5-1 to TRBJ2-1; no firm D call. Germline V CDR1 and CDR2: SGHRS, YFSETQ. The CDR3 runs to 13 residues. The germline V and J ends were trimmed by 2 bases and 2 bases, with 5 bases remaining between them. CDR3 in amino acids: CASSFGTYNEQFF. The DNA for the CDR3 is TGCGCCAGCAGCTTTGGCACCTACAATGAGCAGTTCTTC.

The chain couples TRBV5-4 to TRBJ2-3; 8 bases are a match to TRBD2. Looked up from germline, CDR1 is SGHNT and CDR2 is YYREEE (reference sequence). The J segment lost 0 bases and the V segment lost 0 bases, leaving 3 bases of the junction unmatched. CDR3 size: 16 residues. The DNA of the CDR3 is TGTGCCAGCAGCTTGGGCGGGACTAGAAGCACAGATACGCAGTATTTT. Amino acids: CASSLGGTRSTDTQYF.

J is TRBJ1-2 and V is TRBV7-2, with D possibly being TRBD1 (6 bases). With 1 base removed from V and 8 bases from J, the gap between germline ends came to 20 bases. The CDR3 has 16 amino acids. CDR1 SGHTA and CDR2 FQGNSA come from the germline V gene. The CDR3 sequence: CASSLEIRPGVDGYTF. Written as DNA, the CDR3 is TGTGCCAGCAGCTTAGAAATCAGGCCAGGGGTTGACGGCTACACCTTC.

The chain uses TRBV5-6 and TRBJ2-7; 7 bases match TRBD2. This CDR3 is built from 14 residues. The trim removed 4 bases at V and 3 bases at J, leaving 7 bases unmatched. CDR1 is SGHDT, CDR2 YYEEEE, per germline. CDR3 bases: TGTGCCAGCAGCGTAGGGCCGGGGGGCTACGAGCAGTACTTC. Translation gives CASSVGPGGYEQYF.

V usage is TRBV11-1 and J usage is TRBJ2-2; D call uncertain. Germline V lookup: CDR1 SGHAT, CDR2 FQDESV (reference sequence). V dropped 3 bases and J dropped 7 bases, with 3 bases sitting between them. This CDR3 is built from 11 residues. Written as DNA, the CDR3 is TGTGCCAGCAGCTTTATCGGGGAGCTGTTTTTT. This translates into CASSFIGELFF. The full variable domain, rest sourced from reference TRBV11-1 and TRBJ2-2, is EAEVAQSPRYKITEKSQAVAFWCDPISGHATLYWYRQILGQGPELLVQFQDESVVDDSQLPKDRFSAERLKGVDSTLKIQPAELGDSAMYLCASSFIGELFFGEGSRLTVL.

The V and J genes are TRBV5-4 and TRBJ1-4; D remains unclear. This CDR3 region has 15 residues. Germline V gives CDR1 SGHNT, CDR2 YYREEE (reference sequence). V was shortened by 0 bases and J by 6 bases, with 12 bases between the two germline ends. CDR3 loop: CASSLGGVGDEKLFF. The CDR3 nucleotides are TGTGCCAGCAGCTTGGGGGGAGTGGGTGATGAAAAACTGTTTTTT.

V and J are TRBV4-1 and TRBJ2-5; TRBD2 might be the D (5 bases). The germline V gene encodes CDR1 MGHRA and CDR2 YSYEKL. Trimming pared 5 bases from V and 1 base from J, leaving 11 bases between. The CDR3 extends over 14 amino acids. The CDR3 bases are TGCGCCAGCAGCACAAGGGAGACCCAAGAGACCCAGTACTTC. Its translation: CASSTRETQETQYF.

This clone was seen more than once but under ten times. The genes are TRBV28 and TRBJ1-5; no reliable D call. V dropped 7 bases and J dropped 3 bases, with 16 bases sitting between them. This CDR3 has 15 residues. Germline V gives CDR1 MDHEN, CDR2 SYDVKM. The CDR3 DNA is TGTGCCAGCATCGAGGGAATGGGGTCCAATCAGCCCCAGCATTTT. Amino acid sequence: CASIEGMGSNQPQHF. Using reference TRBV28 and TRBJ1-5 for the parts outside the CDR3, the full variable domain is DVKVTQSSRYLVKRTGEKVFLECVQDMDHENMFWYRQDPGLGLRLIYFSYDVKMKEKGDIPEGYSVSREKKERFSLILESASTNQTSMYLCASIEGMGSNQPQHFGDGTRLSIL.

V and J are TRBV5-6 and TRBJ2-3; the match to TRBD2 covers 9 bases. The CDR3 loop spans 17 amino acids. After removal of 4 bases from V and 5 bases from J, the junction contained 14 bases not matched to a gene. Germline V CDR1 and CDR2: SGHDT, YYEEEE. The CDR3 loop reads CASSTRSIAGAIDTQYF. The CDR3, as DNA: TGTGCCAGCAGCACCCGAAGCATAGCGGGGGCCATAGATACGCAGTATTTT.

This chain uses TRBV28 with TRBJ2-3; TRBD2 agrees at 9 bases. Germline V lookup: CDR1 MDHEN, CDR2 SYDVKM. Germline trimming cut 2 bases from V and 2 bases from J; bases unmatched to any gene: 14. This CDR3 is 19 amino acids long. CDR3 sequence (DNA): TGTGCCAGCAGTTTAATCTTTGTCCTAGCGGGACCAATCACAGATACGCAGTATTTT. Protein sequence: CASSLIFVLAGPITDTQYF.

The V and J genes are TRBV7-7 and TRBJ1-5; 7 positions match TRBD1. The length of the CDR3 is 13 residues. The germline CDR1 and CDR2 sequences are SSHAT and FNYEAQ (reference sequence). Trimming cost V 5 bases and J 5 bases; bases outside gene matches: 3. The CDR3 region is CASSPGTDQPQHF. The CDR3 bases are TGTGCCAGCAGCCCGGGGACAGATCAGCCCCAGCATTTT.

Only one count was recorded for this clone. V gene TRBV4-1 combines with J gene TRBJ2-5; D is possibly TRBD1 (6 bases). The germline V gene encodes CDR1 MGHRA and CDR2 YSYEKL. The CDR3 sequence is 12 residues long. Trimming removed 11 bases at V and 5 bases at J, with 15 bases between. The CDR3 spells CASGRGGETQYF. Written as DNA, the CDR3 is TGCGCCTCGGGCAGGGGTGGGGAGACCCAGTACTTC.

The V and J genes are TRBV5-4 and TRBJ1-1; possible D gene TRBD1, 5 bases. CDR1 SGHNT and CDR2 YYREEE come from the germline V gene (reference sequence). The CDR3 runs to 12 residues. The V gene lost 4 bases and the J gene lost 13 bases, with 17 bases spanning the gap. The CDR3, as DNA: TGTGCCAGCAGCGTGGCCCAGGGACTCTATTTCTTT. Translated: CASSVAQGLYFF.

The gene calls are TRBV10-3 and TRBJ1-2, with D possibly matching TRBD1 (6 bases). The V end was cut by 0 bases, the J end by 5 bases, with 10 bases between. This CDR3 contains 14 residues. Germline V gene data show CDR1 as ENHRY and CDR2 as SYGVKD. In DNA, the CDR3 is TGTGCCATCAGTGAGTCACAGGGTAGTTATGGCTACACCTTC. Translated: CAISESQGSYGYTF.

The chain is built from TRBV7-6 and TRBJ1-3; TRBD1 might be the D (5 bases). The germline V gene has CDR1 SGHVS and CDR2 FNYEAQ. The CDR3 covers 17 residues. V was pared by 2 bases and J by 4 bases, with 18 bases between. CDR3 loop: CASSLTPGRLPGNTIYF. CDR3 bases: TGTGCCAGCAGCTTAACCCCAGGGCGCCTCCCCGGAAACACCATATATTTT.

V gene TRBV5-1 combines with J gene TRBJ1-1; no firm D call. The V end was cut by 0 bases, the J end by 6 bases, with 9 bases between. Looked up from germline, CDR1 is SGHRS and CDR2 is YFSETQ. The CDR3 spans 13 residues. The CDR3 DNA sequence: TGCGCCAGCAGCTTGGGGTCTCAGGCTGAAGCTTTCTTT. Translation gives CASSLGSQAEAFF.

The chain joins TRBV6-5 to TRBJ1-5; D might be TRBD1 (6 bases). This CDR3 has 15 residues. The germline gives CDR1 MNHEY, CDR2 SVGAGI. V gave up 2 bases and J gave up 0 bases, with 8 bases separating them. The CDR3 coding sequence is TGTGCCAGCAGTTACACAGGGTTTAGCAATCAGCCCCAGCATTTT. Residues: CASSYTGFSNQPQHF.

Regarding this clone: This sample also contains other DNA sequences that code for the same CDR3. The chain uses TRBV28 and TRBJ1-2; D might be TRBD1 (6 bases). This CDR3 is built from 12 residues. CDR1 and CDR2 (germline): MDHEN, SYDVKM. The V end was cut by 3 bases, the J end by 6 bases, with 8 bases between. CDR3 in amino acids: CASSFPGDGYTF. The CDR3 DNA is TGTGCCAGCAGTTTCCCAGGGGATGGCTACACCTTC.

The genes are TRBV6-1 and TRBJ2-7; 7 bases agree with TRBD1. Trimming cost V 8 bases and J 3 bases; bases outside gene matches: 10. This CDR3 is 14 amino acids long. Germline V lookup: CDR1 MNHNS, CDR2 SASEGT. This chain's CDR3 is CASGGQNLDYEQYF. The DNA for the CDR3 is TGTGCCAGCGGGGGACAGAACCTCGACTACGAGCAGTACTTC.

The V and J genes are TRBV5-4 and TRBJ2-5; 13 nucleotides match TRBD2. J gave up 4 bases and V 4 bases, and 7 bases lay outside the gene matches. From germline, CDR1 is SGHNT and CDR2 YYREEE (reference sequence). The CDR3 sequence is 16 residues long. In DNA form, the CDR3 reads TGTGCCAGCAGCACAACTAGCGGGGGGGCCCCAGAGACCCAGTACTTC. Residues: CASSTTSGGAPETQYF.

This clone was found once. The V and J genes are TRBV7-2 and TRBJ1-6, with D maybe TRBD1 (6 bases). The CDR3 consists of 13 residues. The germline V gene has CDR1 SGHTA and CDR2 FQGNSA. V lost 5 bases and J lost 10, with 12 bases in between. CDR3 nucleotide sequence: TGTGCCAGCAGCCCACAGGGCCAGTCACCCCTCCACTTT. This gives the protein CASSPQGQSPLHF.